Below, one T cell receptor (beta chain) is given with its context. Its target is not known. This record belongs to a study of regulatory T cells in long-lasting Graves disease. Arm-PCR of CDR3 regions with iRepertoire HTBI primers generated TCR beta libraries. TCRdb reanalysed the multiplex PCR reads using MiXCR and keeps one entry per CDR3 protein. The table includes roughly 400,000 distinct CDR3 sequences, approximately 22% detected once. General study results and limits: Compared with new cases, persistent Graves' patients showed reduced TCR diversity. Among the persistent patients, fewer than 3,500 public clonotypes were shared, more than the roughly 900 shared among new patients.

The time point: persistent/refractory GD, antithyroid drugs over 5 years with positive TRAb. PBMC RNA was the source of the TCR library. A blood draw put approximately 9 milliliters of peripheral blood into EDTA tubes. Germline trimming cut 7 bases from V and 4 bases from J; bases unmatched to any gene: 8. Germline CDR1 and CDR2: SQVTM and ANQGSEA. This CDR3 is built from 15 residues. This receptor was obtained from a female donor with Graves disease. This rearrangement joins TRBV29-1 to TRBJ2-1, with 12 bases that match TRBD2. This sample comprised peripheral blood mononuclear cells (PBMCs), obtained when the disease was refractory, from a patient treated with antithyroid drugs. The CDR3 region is CSATTGLAGYNEQFF. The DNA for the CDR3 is TGCAGCGCTACAACCGGACTAGCGGGGTACAATGAGCAGTTCTTC.